The 25 T cell receptor beta chains in this list originate from one sample, sequenced in a study of human versus mouse CDR3 diversity and MHC coevolution. Generated by immunoSEQ multiplex PCR, the TCRdb table keeps only in-frame clones and is missing some. The repertoire consists of 50,000 to 70,000 clones, with around 94% occurring once and the leading ten covering over 15%. Sequenced sample: naive CD4+ T cells from blood. The subset here: CD45RO-negative CD62L-positive naive CD4 T cells. Receptors were obtained from a person aged 55-75 years in good health.

This clone is a singleton in its sample. The V call is TRBV5-1, the J call TRBJ1-6; no clear D. V shed 0 bases and J shed 6 bases, with 10 bases lying between them. The germline CDR1 and CDR2 sequences are SGHRS and YFSETQ. The CDR3 has 15 amino acids. CDR3 bases: TGCGCCAGCAGCTTGGATGGGCTACTTAATTCACCCCTCCACTTT. Amino acid sequence: CASSLDGLLNSPLHF.

The chain couples TRBV5-1 to TRBJ2-5; TRBD2 is a possible D gene (7 bases). Deletions cut 0 bases from V and 5 bases from J, with 17 bases between. This CDR3 is built from 16 residues. The germline CDR1 and CDR2 sequences are SGHRS and YFSETQ. The CDR3, as DNA: TGCGCCAGCAGCTTGGGGGGGGGCCGGATCGGGGAGACCCAGTACTTC. Translating gives CASSLGGGRIGETQYF.

The rearrangement joins TRBV7-2 to TRBJ2-3; D call uncertain. Germline values: CDR1 SGHTA, CDR2 FQGNSA. With 3 bases removed from V and 0 bases from J, the gap between germline ends came to 7 bases. The CDR3 has 14 residues. Here the CDR3 DNA reads TGTGCCAGCAGCTTTAGGCGGAGCACAGATACGCAGTATTTT. Encoded protein: CASSFRRSTDTQYF.

The chain carries TRBV21-1 and TRBJ2-5; the D call of TRBD1 is as the table states it, not checked on the DNA. TRBV21-1 is given as a pseudogene. CDR3 size: 17 residues. The CDR3 DNA follows: TGTGCCAGCAGCACCGGTCGGGACAGGGGGGCCCAAGAGACCCAGTACTTC. As protein: CASSTGRDRGAQETQYF.

This rearrangement joins TRBV5-4 to TRBJ2-3; TRBD2 agrees at 11 bases. The CDR3 totals 18 residues. Germline CDR1 reads SGHNT; CDR2 reads YYREEE (reference sequence). The V segment lost 4 bases and the J segment 1 base; nucleotides outside the gene matches: 11. DNA of the CDR3: TGTGCCAGCAGCAGTACTAGCGGGAGTGTGAAGGGCACAGATACGCAGTATTTT. It is translated as CASSSTSGSVKGTDTQYF. Based on the CDR3 plus reference TRBV5-4 and TRBJ2-3, the full variable domain is ETGVTQSPTHLIKTRGQQVTLRCSSQSGHNTVSWYQQALGQGPQFIFQYYREEENGRGNFPPRFSGLQFPNYSSELNVNALELDDSALYLCASSSTSGSVKGTDTQYFGPGTRLTVL.

The chain couples TRBV7-9 to TRBJ1-3; D might be TRBD1 (6 bases). Per germline, CDR1 SEHNR and CDR2 FQNEAQ (reference sequence). Deletions cut 5 bases from V and 4 bases from J, with 18 bases between. This CDR3 is built from 16 residues. The CDR3 here is CASSPHQGYSGNTIYF. As DNA, the CDR3 is TGTGCCAGCAGCCCGCATCAGGGGTACTCCGGAAACACCATATATTTT.

This clone is a singleton in its sample. V usage is TRBV2 and J usage is TRBJ1-6, with D tentatively TRBD1 (6 bases). CDR3 length: 16 residues. Between the trimmed V and J ends, which lost 3 bases and 1 base, there was a span of 10 bases. Germline V lookup: CDR1 SNHLY, CDR2 FYNNEI. Here the CDR3 reads CASSEYRASYNSPLHF. CDR3 DNA sequence: TGTGCCAGCAGTGAGTACAGGGCATCCTATAATTCACCCCTCCACTTT. The whole variable domain, remainder taken from reference TRBV2 and TRBJ1-6, is EPEVTQTPSHQVTQMGQEVILRCVPISNHLYFYWYRQILGQKVEFLVSFYNNEISEKSEIFDDQFSVERPDGSNFTLKIRSTKLEDSAMYFCASSEYRASYNSPLHFGNGTRLTVT.

The V call is TRBV27, the J call TRBJ2-1, with 9 bases aligning to TRBD1. After removal of 6 bases from V and 1 base from J, the junction contained 7 bases not matched to a gene. The CDR3 is 16 amino acids. The germline V gene has CDR1 MNHEY and CDR2 SMNVEV (reference sequence). The CDR3 sequence is CASRPQTGGSYNEQFF. CDR3 nucleotide sequence: TGTGCCAGCAGACCCCAGACAGGGGGTTCCTACAATGAGCAGTTCTTC.

This chain connects TRBV11-3 to TRBJ2-1; 8 bases are shared with TRBD2. The CDR3 is 16 residues long. V lost 6 bases, J lost 8 bases, and 15 bases stayed unmatched. Per germline, CDR1 SGHNT and CDR2 YENEEA. The chain's CDR3 is CASSPVAGTGGHEQFF. For the CDR3, the DNA is TGTGCCAGCAGTCCCGTCGCCGGGACGGGGGGGCATGAGCAGTTCTTC.

This CDR3 is CASSRTGDGANVLTF. The DNA for the CDR3 is TGCGCCAGCAGCCGAACAGGGGATGGGGCCAACGTCCTGACTTTC. The chain uses TRBV4-1 and TRBJ2-6, with 7 bases fitting TRBD1. The V segment lost 4 bases and the J segment 3 bases; nucleotides outside the gene matches: 3. The CDR3 extends over 15 amino acids. Germline CDR1 MGHRA, CDR2 YSYEKL.

The rearrangement links TRBV18 to TRBJ1-2; TRBD1 might be the D (6 bases). CDR3 length: 13 amino acids. Germline CDR1 KGHSH, CDR2 LQKENI. V lost 6 bases, J lost 4 bases, and 12 bases lay in between. CDR3 coding DNA: TGTGCCAGCTCTCGGGACACCGGCTATGGCTACACCTTC. The encoded protein is CASSRDTGYGYTF.

The chain carries TRBV5-1 and TRBJ2-7, with 7 positions matching TRBD2. This CDR3 has 14 amino acids. Germline V gene lookup returns CDR1 SGHRS and CDR2 YFSETQ. V lost 7 bases to trimming and J lost 5 bases; unmatched junction nucleotides: 12. This chain's CDR3 is CASSPIAGIDEQYF. CDR3 coding DNA: TGCGCCAGCTCCCCCATAGCGGGTATAGACGAGCAGTACTTC.

V and J are TRBV2 and TRBJ1-5; 9 bases match TRBD1. This CDR3 is 20 amino acids long. Trimming at V came to 2 bases and at J to 1 base, leaving 15 bases not matched to a gene. CDR1 is SNHLY, CDR2 FYNNEI, per germline. Here the CDR3 reads CASSETPPWTGVSSNQPQHF. The CDR3 region has the DNA TGTGCCAGCAGTGAAACCCCACCTTGGACAGGGGTTTCGAGCAATCAGCCCCAGCATTTT.

Here the CDR3 DNA reads TGTGCCAGCAGCTTGGCCGGGGGGAATGAAAAACTGTTTTTT. The encoded protein is CASSLAGGNEKLFF. V is TRBV5-4 and J is TRBJ1-4; weak D call: TRBD1 (5 bases). Germline V gives CDR1 SGHNT, CDR2 YYREEE (reference sequence). This CDR3 region has 14 residues. The V and J ends lost 0 bases and 5 bases respectively, with 8 bases between them. The whole variable domain, remainder taken from reference TRBV5-4 and TRBJ1-4, is ETGVTQSPTHLIKTRGQQVTLRCSSQSGHNTVSWYQQALGQGPQFIFQYYREEENGRGNFPPRFSGLQFPNYSSELNVNALELDDSALYLCASSLAGGNEKLFFGSGTQLSVL.

V gene TRBV5-1 combines with J gene TRBJ2-2, with a weak D call TRBD2 (6 bases). The V gene's germline CDR1 is SGHRS and CDR2 YFSETQ. With 7 bases removed from V and 5 bases from J, the gap between germline ends came to 21 bases. The CDR3 consists of 16 residues. CDR3 in amino acids: CASRHARDWKTGELFF. CDR3 nucleotide sequence: TGCGCCAGCCGACATGCCAGGGACTGGAAGACCGGGGAGCTGTTTTTT.

The chain uses TRBV29-1 and TRBJ2-3; D is perhaps TRBD1 (6 bases). The germline V and J ends were trimmed by 5 bases and 2 bases, with 20 bases remaining between them. In germline, CDR1 is SQVTM, CDR2 ANQGSEA. This CDR3 has 16 amino acids. CDR3 sequence: CSVSPRSTGYTDTQYF. CDR3 nucleotides: TGCAGCGTTTCGCCCCGATCGACAGGTTACACAGATACGCAGTATTTT.

The rearrangement joins TRBV7-8 to TRBJ2-2, with 12 bases matching TRBD2. V shed 1 base and J 5 bases; nucleotides not matched to a gene: 8. This CDR3 region has 18 residues. Germline CDR1 and CDR2: SGHVS and FQNEAQ. The CDR3: CASSLVSSGRGRTGELFF. The CDR3 nucleotides read TGTGCCAGCAGCTTAGTCTCTAGCGGGAGGGGTAGAACCGGGGAGCTGTTTTTT.

This clone was seen a single time. The rearrangement links TRBV25-1 to TRBJ2-5; tentatively, D is TRBD1 (6 bases). The germline V and J ends were trimmed by 2 bases and 1 base, with 11 bases remaining between them. Germline V gene sequence: CDR1 MGHDK, CDR2 SYGVNS. This CDR3 comprises 15 residues. CDR3: CASSEQGRPQETQYF. CDR3 bases: TGTGCCAGCAGTGAACAGGGGCGGCCCCAAGAGACCCAGTACTTC. The variable domain in full, completed from reference TRBV25-1 and TRBJ2-5, reads EADIYQTPRYLVIGTGKKITLECSQTMGHDKMYWYQQDPGMELHLIHYSYGVNSTEKGDLSSESTVSRIRTEHFPLTLESARPSHTSQYLCASSEQGRPQETQYFGPGTRLLVL.

The table lists this clone with a few counts. This rearrangement joins TRBV5-1 to TRBJ1-2, with D possibly being TRBD1 (5 bases). CDR3 length: 12 amino acids. Germline CDR1 SGHRS, CDR2 YFSETQ. V shed 4 bases and J shed 6 bases, with 10 bases lying between them. CDR3 coding DNA: TGCGCCAGCAGCGCCCAGGGTGATGGCTACACCTTC. Protein sequence: CASSAQGDGYTF. Variable domain in full (rest from reference TRBV5-1 and TRBJ1-2): KAGVTQTPRYLIKTRGQQVTLSCSPISGHRSVSWYQQTPGQGLQFLFEYFSETQRNKGNFPGRFSGRQFSNSRSEMNVSTLELGDSALYLCASSAQGDGYTFGSGTRLTVV.

This clone turned up a few times. The rearrangement uses TRBV6-4 and TRBJ1-2, with a possible D match to TRBD1 (5 bases). The V gene lost 4 bases and the J gene lost 3 bases, with 12 bases spanning the gap. The CDR3 totals 14 residues. Germline CDR1 is MRHNA and CDR2 is SNTAGT. CDR3 sequence (DNA): TGTGCCAGCAGTGTGACAGCTGGATACTATGGCTACACCTTC. This encodes CASSVTAGYYGYTF.

DNA of the CDR3: TGTGCCAGCAGCGTCGGGATTTTGGGGACAGATACGCAGTATTTT. Its protein is CASSVGILGTDTQYF. The rearrangement links TRBV9 to TRBJ2-3; TRBD2 is a possible D gene (5 bases). Germline V gene data show CDR1 as SGDLS and CDR2 as YYNGEE. The CDR3 is made up of 15 amino acids. V lost 2 bases and J lost 3, with 13 bases in between.

V and J are TRBV25-1 and TRBJ2-5; TRBD2 might be the D (6 bases). The germline V gene has CDR1 MGHDK and CDR2 SYGVNS. The V end lost 7 bases, the J end lost 7 bases, and 13 bases lay between the germline ends. The CDR3 runs 12 residues. CDR3 in DNA: TGTGCCAGCAATCAGGTGGAGGGGACCCAGTACTTC. Translated: CASNQVEGTQYF.

V and J are TRBV18 and TRBJ2-7; TRBD2 aligns across 9 bases. CDR1 and CDR2 from the germline V gene are KGHSH and LQKENI. J gave up 3 bases and V 0 bases, and 21 bases lay outside the gene matches. The CDR3 has 21 residues. CDR3 amino acids: CASSPPPKVAGATTRLYEQYF. The CDR3 region has the DNA TGTGCCAGCTCACCACCCCCTAAGGTAGCGGGAGCGACAACGAGACTCTACGAGCAGTACTTC.

The V and J genes are TRBV2 and TRBJ2-7; 9 bases line up with TRBD1. Germline V gene data show CDR1 as SNHLY and CDR2 as FYNNEI. The CDR3 runs to 15 residues. The trim removed 6 bases at V and 3 bases at J, leaving 9 bases unmatched. The CDR3 DNA reads TGTGCCAGCAGCAAAGAACAGGGGGCCGGCTACGAGCAGTACTTC. It yields the protein CASSKEQGAGYEQYF.

J is TRBJ2-5 and V is TRBV5-4; 10 bases are a match to TRBD1. The end of the DNA is better explained by TRBJ2-7, so the J call may be wrong. The CDR3 sequence is 15 residues long. Germline V gene lookup returns CDR1 SGHNT and CDR2 YYREEE (reference sequence). CDR3 region: CASSSGQGPPYEQYF. In nucleotides, the CDR3 is TGTGCCAGCAGCTCGGGACAGGGGCCACCCTACGAGCAGTACTTC.